These 23 T cell receptor beta chains were sequenced from one sample in a study of T cells in localized non-small cell lung cancer. Assay used: immunoSEQ multiplex PCR; TCRdb lists only in-frame clones, some missing. Of 20,000 to 25,000 clones in the sample, 70% to 90% were seen once. The sequencing here drew on PBMCs, taken before any cancer treatment. The receptors were gathered from a man aged 40 to 70 with stage II squamous cell lung carcinoma.

This sequence joins TRBV7-9 and TRBJ1-1; D not certain. CDR3 length equals 13 residues. The V end lost 1 base, the J end lost 3 bases, and 6 bases lay between the germline ends. Per the germline V gene, CDR1 is SEHNR and CDR2 is FQNEAQ (reference sequence). The chain's CDR3 is CASSLGVDTEAFF. CDR3 nucleotides: TGTGCCAGCAGCTTAGGGGTTGACACTGAAGCTTTCTTT.

This chain links TRBV30 with TRBJ1-6; D gene unclear. Germline assignment: CDR1 GTSNPN and CDR2 SVGIG (reference sequence). Deletions cut 3 bases from V and 0 bases from J, with 12 bases between. The CDR3 contains 16 residues. CDR3 amino acids: CAWRPMAYSYNSPLHF. CDR3 nucleotide sequence: TGTGCCTGGAGGCCCATGGCGTACTCCTATAATTCACCCCTCCACTTT.

The gene calls are TRBV27 and TRBJ2-3; 8 bases are a match to TRBD1. Germline loops: CDR1 MNHEY, CDR2 SMNVEV (reference sequence). The CDR3 has 18 amino acids. V lost 0 bases to trimming and J lost 4 bases; unmatched junction nucleotides: 12. The CDR3 reads CASSLSPPDRDWSDTQYF. CDR3 coding DNA: TGTGCCAGCAGTTTATCTCCCCCGGACAGGGATTGGTCAGATACGCAGTATTTT.

This clone was counted between two and nine times. This chain links TRBV9 with TRBJ2-4; 7 bases agree with TRBD1. CDR1 and CDR2 from the germline V gene are SGDLS and YYNGEE. V lost 0 bases and J lost 7; bases outside the gene matches: 19. The CDR3 runs to 19 residues. In DNA, the CDR3 is TGTGCCAGCAGCGTAGCTTCAGGGGGAGCTTCTGACGTCCAGAACATTCAGTACTTC. This sequence encodes CASSVASGGASDVQNIQYF. Using reference TRBV9 and TRBJ2-4 for the parts outside the CDR3, the full variable domain is DSGVTQTPKHLITATGQRVTLRCSPRSGDLSVYWYQQSLDQGLQFLIQYYNGEERAKGNILERFSAQQFPDLHSELNLSSLELGDSALYFCASSVASGGASDVQNIQYFGAGTRLSVL.

The chain uses TRBV4-1 and TRBJ1-2, with a weak D call TRBD1 (6 bases). CDR3 length: 15 residues. Per the germline V gene, CDR1 is MGHRA and CDR2 is YSYEKL. Trimming took off 2 bases at V and 4 bases at J, with 14 bases between the two ends. CDR3 region: CASSQNTGTAYGYTF. DNA of the CDR3: TGCGCCAGCAGCCAAAATACAGGGACTGCCTATGGCTACACCTTC.

The chain employs TRBV5-1 and TRBJ2-3, with 9 bases aligning to TRBD2. The CDR3 has 16 amino acids. J was trimmed by 2 bases and V by 3 bases; bases with no gene match: 7. From germline, CDR1 is SGHRS and CDR2 YFSETQ. CDR3: CASSSSTSGDTDTQYF. The CDR3 bases are TGCGCCAGCAGCTCATCGACTAGCGGTGACACAGATACGCAGTATTTT.

The chain uses TRBV27 and TRBJ2-2, with D unclear. This CDR3 contains 13 residues. V lost 3 bases and J lost 6, with 8 bases in between. CDR1 and CDR2 (germline): MNHEY, SMNVEV (reference sequence). The CDR3, as DNA: TGTGCCAGCAGTTTTCTAGGTTCCGGGGAGCTGTTTTTT. Amino acid sequence: CASSFLGSGELFF.

V is TRBV18 and J is TRBJ2-3; 10 nucleotides match TRBD1. V lost 4 bases to trimming and J lost 2 bases; unmatched junction nucleotides: 3. Germline V gene sequence: CDR1 KGHSH, CDR2 LQKENI. The CDR3 sequence is 15 residues long. The CDR3 region has the DNA TGTGCCAGCTCACAGGGACAGGGGCCCACAGATACGCAGTATTTT. It is translated as CASSQGQGPTDTQYF.

This rearrangement joins TRBV2 to TRBJ1-5; TRBD1 might be the D (6 bases). Deletions cut 4 bases from V and 0 bases from J, with 7 bases between. This CDR3 has 14 residues. Looked up from germline, CDR1 is SNHLY and CDR2 is FYNNEI. CDR3 nucleotides: TGTGCCAGCAGTGCAGGGGTTAGCAATCAGCCCCAGCATTTT. It codes for CASSAGVSNQPQHF. Based on the CDR3 plus reference TRBV2 and TRBJ1-5, the full variable domain is EPEVTQTPSHQVTQMGQEVILRCVPISNHLYFYWYRQILGQKVEFLVSFYNNEISEKSEIFDDQFSVERPDGSNFTLKIRSTKLEDSAMYFCASSAGVSNQPQHFGDGTRLSIL.

The chain couples TRBV2 to TRBJ2-7; TRBD2 agrees at 12 bases. The CDR3 is 15 amino acids. Germline trimming cut 9 bases from V and 5 bases from J; bases unmatched to any gene: 11. Germline CDR1 is SNHLY and CDR2 is FYNNEI. DNA for the CDR3: TGTGCCAGAAGGACTAGCGGGGTCCCCGAGGACGAGCAGTACTTC. This sequence encodes CARRTSGVPEDEQYF. Drawing the rest from reference TRBV2 and TRBJ2-7, the complete variable domain is EPEVTQTPSHQVTQMGQEVILRCVPISNHLYFYWYRQILGQKVEFLVSFYNNEISEKSEIFDDQFSVERPDGSNFTLKIRSTKLEDSAMYFCARRTSGVPEDEQYFGPGTRLTVT.

The V and J genes are TRBV5-3 and TRBJ1-4; TRBD1 matches at 7 bases. TRBV5-3 is known as an ORF, though its function is uncertain. The CDR3 covers 15 residues. After removal of 5 bases from V and 8 bases from J, the junction contained 12 bases not matched to a gene. This CDR3 is CARSGPTGAPEKLFF. The CDR3 bases are TGTGCCAGAAGTGGTCCCACAGGGGCTCCGGAAAAACTGTTTTTT.

This rearrangement joins TRBV11-2 to TRBJ2-3; 8 positions agree with TRBD2. Germline V lookup: CDR1 SGHAT, CDR2 FQNNGV. J lost 4 bases, V lost 1 base, and 4 bases had no gene match. The CDR3 loop spans 15 amino acids. CDR3 region: CASSLGGAGADTQYF. The CDR3 nucleotides are TGTGCCAGCAGCTTAGGGGGAGCGGGAGCAGATACGCAGTATTTT.

This clone was detected only once. The V gene is TRBV5-5, the J gene TRBJ1-4, with TRBD1 matching 7 bases. J lost 7 bases, V lost 3 bases, and 3 bases had no gene match. Germline V CDR1 and CDR2: SGHKS, YYEKEE (reference sequence). This CDR3 comprises 13 residues. Here the CDR3 reads CASSWDRGEKLFF. CDR3 sequence (DNA): TGTGCCAGCAGCTGGGACAGAGGTGAAAAACTGTTTTTT.

The rearrangement uses TRBV6-1 and TRBJ2-7; 8 bases agree with TRBD2. The CDR3 is 15 amino acids. From germline, CDR1 is MNHNS and CDR2 SASEGT. V was pared by 5 bases and J by 3 bases, with 9 bases of the junction left unmatched. As DNA, the CDR3 is TGTGCCAGCAGTTTGGGACTAGAAGCCCTCTACGAGCAGTACTTC. Translating it yields CASSLGLEALYEQYF.

In its sample, this clone was seen once. The CDR3 nucleotides read TGTGCCAGCAATACAGAGTTAGATGGTGAAGCTTTCTTT. Translation gives CASNTELDGEAFF. This chain uses TRBV6-5 with TRBJ1-1, with no clear D. The CDR3 length is 13 residues. Germline loops: CDR1 MNHEY, CDR2 SVGAGI. V was pared by 7 bases and J by 7 bases, with 16 bases between.

The rearrangement uses TRBV7-2 and TRBJ1-5; 7 positions match TRBD1. This CDR3 spans 15 amino acids. V gave up 1 base and J gave up 4 bases; unmatched junction bases: 4. Germline loops: CDR1 SGHTA, CDR2 FQGNSA. CDR3 in DNA: TGTGCCAGCAGCTTAGGACAGGGTCGAAATCAGCCCCAGCATTTT. Translating it yields CASSLGQGRNQPQHF.

This chain uses TRBV2 with TRBJ2-2; D possibly corresponds to TRBD2 (5 bases). The CDR3 length is 15 residues. V was clipped by 6 bases and J by 5 bases, with 16 bases between them. Germline V gene lookup returns CDR1 SNHLY and CDR2 FYNNEI. The CDR3 is CASSWEGRVTGELFF. The CDR3 region has the DNA TGTGCCAGCAGCTGGGAAGGGCGGGTGACCGGGGAGCTGTTTTTT.

The chain combines TRBV5-1 with TRBJ2-3; 12 bases match TRBD2. Per the germline V gene, CDR1 is SGHRS and CDR2 is YFSETQ. The junction had 6 bases not matched to a gene; V was cut back by 2 bases and J by 2 bases. The CDR3 extends over 17 amino acids. The CDR3 DNA reads as TGCGCCAGCAGCTTCTCTAGCGGGAGGGCTTTCACAGATACGCAGTATTTT. Amino acid sequence: CASSFSSGRAFTDTQYF. Full variable domain (rest looked up from reference TRBV5-1 and TRBJ2-3): KAGVTQTPRYLIKTRGQQVTLSCSPISGHRSVSWYQQTPGQGLQFLFEYFSETQRNKGNFPGRFSGRQFSNSRSEMNVSTLELGDSALYLCASSFSSGRAFTDTQYFGPGTRLTVL.

The CDR3 sequence is CASNPNQVGDGEKLFF. The CDR3 DNA sequence: TGTGCCAGCAACCCGAATCAGGTGGGAGATGGTGAAAAACTGTTTTTT. V is TRBV9 and J is TRBJ1-4; no firm D call. Trimming removed 6 bases from V and 7 bases from J, with 22 bases in between. The germline V gene encodes CDR1 SGDLS and CDR2 YYNGEE. The CDR3 spans 16 residues.

The genes are TRBV5-1 and TRBJ2-3; TRBD1 matches 9 bases. CDR1 SGHRS and CDR2 YFSETQ come from the germline V gene. This CDR3 is 15 amino acids long. Trimming removed 0 bases from V and 1 base from J; junction bases left unmatched: 0. The CDR3 DNA is TGCGCCAGCAGCTTGGGGACAGGGGGCACAGATACGCAGTATTTT. Translated: CASSLGTGGTDTQYF. Complete variable domain (other parts from reference TRBV5-1 and TRBJ2-3): KAGVTQTPRYLIKTRGQQVTLSCSPISGHRSVSWYQQTPGQGLQFLFEYFSETQRNKGNFPGRFSGRQFSNSRSEMNVSTLELGDSALYLCASSLGTGGTDTQYFGPGTRLTVL.

CDR3 residues: CASSQDRQTGQGTEAFF. The DNA of the CDR3 is TGCGCCAGCAGCCAAGATCGGCAAACAGGACAGGGCACTGAAGCTTTCTTT. The V gene is TRBV4-3, the J gene TRBJ1-1, with 8 bases fitting TRBD1. Germline loops: CDR1 LGHNA, CDR2 YSLEER. V shed 0 bases and J 4 bases; nucleotides not matched to a gene: 10. The CDR3 runs 17 residues.

This clone has just one count. The chain recombines TRBV30 with TRBJ2-1, with a weak D call TRBD1 (6 bases). The CDR3 totals 14 residues. CDR1 is GTSNPN, CDR2 SVGIG, per germline (reference sequence). The ends were cut back, 4 bases at V and 3 bases at J, with 13 bases in the middle. CDR3 loop: CAWTPGHSYNEQFF. In nucleotides, the CDR3 is TGTGCCTGGACCCCGGGACACAGCTACAATGAGCAGTTCTTC.

The rearrangement joins TRBV28 to TRBJ1-1; 9 bases are a match to TRBD1. This CDR3 region has 18 residues. The germline gives CDR1 MDHEN, CDR2 SYDVKM. V trimming: 6 bases; J trimming: 5 bases; junction bases outside the gene matches: 19. In DNA form, the CDR3 reads TGTGCCAGCAGCCTAAACCCCTCATGGGACAGGGAAACTACTGAAGCTTTCTTT. Translating gives CASSLNPSWDRETTEAFF.